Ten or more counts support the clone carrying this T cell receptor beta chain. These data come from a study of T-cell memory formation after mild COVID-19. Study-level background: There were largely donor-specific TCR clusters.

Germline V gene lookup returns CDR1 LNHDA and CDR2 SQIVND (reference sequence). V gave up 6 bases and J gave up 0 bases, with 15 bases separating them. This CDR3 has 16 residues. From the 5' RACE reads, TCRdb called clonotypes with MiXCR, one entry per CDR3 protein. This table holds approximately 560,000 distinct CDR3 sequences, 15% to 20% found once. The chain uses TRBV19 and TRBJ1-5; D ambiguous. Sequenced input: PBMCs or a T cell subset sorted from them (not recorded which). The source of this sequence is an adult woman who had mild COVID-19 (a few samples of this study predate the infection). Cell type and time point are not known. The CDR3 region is CASSTTWGDSNQPQHF. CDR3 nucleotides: TGTGCCAGTAGCACCACTTGGGGAGATAGCAATCAGCCCCAGCATTTT.